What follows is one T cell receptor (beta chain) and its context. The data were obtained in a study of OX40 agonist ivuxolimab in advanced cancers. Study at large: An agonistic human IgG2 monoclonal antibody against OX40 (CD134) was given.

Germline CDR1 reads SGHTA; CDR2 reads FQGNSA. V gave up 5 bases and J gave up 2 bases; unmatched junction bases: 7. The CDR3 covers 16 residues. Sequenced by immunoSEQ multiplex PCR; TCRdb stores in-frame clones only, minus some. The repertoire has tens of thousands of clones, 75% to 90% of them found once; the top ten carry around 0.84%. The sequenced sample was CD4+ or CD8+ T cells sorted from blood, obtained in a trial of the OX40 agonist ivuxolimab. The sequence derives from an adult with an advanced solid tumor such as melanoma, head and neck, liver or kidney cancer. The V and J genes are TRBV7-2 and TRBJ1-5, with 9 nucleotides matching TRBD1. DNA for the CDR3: TGTGCCAGCAGCCTACAGGGACAGGGAGGCAATCAGCCCCAGCATTTT. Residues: CASSLQGQGGNQPQHF.